These T cell receptor beta chains were read from a single sample in a study of cytomegalovirus exposure and HLA in healthy donors. Generated by immunoSEQ multiplex PCR, the TCRdb table keeps only in-frame clones and is missing some. Of about 160,000 clones listed, 60% to 85% are singletons. Sequenced sample: PBMCs. Receptors were obtained from a woman aged 40 to 49 in good health and CMV-seropositive. CDR3s include the opening cysteine and the closing phenylalanine or tryptophan. The order of the fields is V gene, CDR3 protein.

TRBV7-9,CSSSSLGRDYNEQFF
TRBV30,CAWTVDSGNTIYF
TRBV25-1,CASSEDRFSSPLHF
TRBV11-3,CASSLIRGGEQFF
TRBV15,CATSRALAGGNRADTQYF
TRBV6-6,CASSVGDYGYTF
TRBV19,CASSIGRGHRYGYTF
TRBV7-6,CASSPIMNTEAFF
TRBV5-1,CASSFNGDSNQPQHF
TRBV19,CASSISSGGDSSYNEQLF
TRBV5-6,CASSLTGNSPLHF
TRBV2,CASNIYYGYTF
TRBV28,CASSLLGQDSGNTIYF
TRBV25-1,CASSAWTSGGTGELFF
TRBV9,CASSGTGRGYTF
TRBV30,CAWSADSSNQPQHF
TRBV11-1,CASSQGLAAIYEQYF
TRBV5-6,CATHPRASGTDTQYF
TRBV29-1,CSVAGDRVAAFF
TRBV27,CASSLYASMNTEAFF
TRBV12-2,CASRLVYDEQYF
TRBV27,CASRRGRSYGYTF
TRBV4-1,CASSQEGQGAANTEAFF
TRBV4-2,CASSQTPSSYEQYF
TRBV2,CASSYRGEEKLFF
TRBV30,CALTVQMNTEAFF
TRBV10-3,CAISESTGEAFF
TRBV19,CASRLGQEVTGEQYF
TRBV15,CATSSIRLGETQYF
TRBV7-2,CASSPGTSGGSWQFF
TRBV7-2,CASNAVYTGELFF
TRBV14,CASSQGPGQPLPYEQYF
TRBV11-2,CASGQNTEAFF
TRBV6-5,CASSYMGREAFF
TRBV6-6,CASSPPGQGSYEQYF
TRBV5-1,CASSSGQGSLYEQYF
TRBV29-1,CSVESWGPGANVLTF
TRBV7-9,CASRASADSQYF
TRBV7-9,CASNLPLGGPGELFF